This TCR beta chain is drawn from a study of blood T cell repertoires in COVID-19. Study context: There were acute and convalescent COVID-19 samples, and they came from the United States, Italy and Spain.

Original processing notes: Reference gene primer amplification gave nucleated cell count estimates. Assay: immunoSEQ multiplex PCR; the TCRdb copy retains only in-frame clones and omits some. V, J and clone size are taken as reported in that table, and D and trimming were inferred from the DNA itself. Of roughly 390,000 clones in the sample, 75% to 90% were seen once. From germline, CDR1 is SGDLS and CDR2 YYNGEE. Unmatched junction bases numbered 2, after V lost 0 bases and J lost 1 base. This CDR3 has 15 residues. V gene TRBV9 combines with J gene TRBJ2-3, with 7 bases fitting TRBD2. The sequencing input was peripheral blood. This clonotype was obtained from a woman aged 18-35 years with acute or convalescent COVID-19. DNA of the CDR3: TGTGCCAGCAGCGTAGATCTAGCGGGCACAGATACGCAGTATTTT. As protein: CASSVDLAGTDTQYF.